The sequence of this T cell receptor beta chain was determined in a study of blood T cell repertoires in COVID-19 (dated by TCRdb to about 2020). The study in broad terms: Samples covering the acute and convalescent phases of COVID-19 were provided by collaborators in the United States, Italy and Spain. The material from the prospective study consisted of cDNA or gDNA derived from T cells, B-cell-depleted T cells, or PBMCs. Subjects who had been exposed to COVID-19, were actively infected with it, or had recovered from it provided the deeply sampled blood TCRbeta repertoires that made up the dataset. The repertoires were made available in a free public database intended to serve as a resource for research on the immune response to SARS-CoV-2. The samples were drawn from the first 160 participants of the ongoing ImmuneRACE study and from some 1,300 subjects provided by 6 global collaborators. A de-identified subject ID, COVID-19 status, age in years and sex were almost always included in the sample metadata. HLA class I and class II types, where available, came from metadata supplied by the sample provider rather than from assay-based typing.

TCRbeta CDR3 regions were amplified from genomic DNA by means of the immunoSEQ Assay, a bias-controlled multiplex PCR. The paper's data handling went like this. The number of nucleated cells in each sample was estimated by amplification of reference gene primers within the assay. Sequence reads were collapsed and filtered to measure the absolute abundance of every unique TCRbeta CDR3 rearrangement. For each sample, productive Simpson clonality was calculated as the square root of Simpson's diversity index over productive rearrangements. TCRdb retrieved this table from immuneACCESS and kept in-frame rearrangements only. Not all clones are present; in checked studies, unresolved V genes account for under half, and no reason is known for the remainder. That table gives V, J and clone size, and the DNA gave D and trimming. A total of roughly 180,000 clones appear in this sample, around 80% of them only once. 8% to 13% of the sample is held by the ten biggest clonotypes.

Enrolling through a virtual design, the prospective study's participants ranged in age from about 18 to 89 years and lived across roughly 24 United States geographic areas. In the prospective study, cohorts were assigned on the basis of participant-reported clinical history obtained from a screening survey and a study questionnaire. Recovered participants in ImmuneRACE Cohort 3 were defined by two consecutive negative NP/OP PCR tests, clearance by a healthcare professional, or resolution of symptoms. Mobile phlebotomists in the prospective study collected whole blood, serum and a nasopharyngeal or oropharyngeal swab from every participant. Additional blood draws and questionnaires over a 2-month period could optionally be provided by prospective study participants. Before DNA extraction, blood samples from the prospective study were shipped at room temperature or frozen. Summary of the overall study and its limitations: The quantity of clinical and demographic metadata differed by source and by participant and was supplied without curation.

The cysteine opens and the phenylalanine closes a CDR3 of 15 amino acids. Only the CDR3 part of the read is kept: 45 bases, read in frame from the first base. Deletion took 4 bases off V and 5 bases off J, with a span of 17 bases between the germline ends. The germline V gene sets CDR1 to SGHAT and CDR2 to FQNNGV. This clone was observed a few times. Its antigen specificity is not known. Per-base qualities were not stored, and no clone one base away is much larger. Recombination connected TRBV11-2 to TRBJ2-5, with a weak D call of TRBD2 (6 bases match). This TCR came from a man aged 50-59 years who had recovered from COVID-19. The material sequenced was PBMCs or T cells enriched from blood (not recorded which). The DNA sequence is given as TGTGCCAGCAGCTCCCCGGGACTTGGGGGGGAGACCCAGTACTTC. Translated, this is CASSSPGLGGETQYF. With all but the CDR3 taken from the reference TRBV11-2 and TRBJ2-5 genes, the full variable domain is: EAGVAQSPRYKIIEKRQSVAFWCNPISGHATLYWYQQILGQGPKLLIQFQNNGVVDDSQLPKDRFSAERLKGVDSTLKIQPAKLEDSAVYLCASSSPGLGGETQYFGPGTRLLVL.